The 31 T cell receptor beta chains listed next were all sequenced from one sample in a study of shared clonotypes between healthy human individuals. Sequencing was performed with immunoSEQ multiplex PCR; in TCRdb, only in-frame clones are kept and a portion is missing. The table includes about 1.5 million clones, around 98% detected once. Material for sequencing was naive CD4+ T cells sorted from blood. Subset specified: CD45RA+ positively selected. The receptor source for this set is a man aged 25 to 45 in good health.

The V gene is TRBV6-6, the J gene TRBJ1-3; 8 bases agree with TRBD1. V was pared by 6 bases and J by 1 base, with 5 bases of the junction left unmatched. The CDR3 length is 15 residues. Germline CDR1 and CDR2: MNHNY and SVGAGI (reference sequence). For the CDR3, the DNA is TGTGCCAGCAGACTTACAGGGGGATCTGGAAACACCATATATTTT. Translated: CASRLTGGSGNTIYF.

This sequence joins TRBV9 and TRBJ2-1; TRBD2 agrees at 9 bases. J lost 5 bases, V lost 0 bases, and 6 bases had no gene match. This CDR3 has 16 residues. Germline loops: CDR1 SGDLS, CDR2 YYNGEE. CDR3 DNA: TGTGCCAGCAGCGTAGGCGGGAGGGCCCCTGACAATGAGCAGTTCTTC. It specifies CASSVGGRAPDNEQFF.

This chain joins TRBV9 and TRBJ2-6; D is uncertain. The V end lost 0 bases, the J end lost 0 bases, and 16 bases lay between the germline ends. CDR3 length equals 19 residues. CDR1 and CDR2 (germline): SGDLS, YYNGEE. The CDR3 DNA is TGTGCCAGCAGCGTAGTGCCGTCCTTAGGCTCCTCTGGGGCCAACGTCCTGACTTTC. Protein sequence: CASSVVPSLGSSGANVLTF. Together with reference TRBV9 and TRBJ2-6, the CDR3 gives the full variable domain: DSGVTQTPKHLITATGQRVTLRCSPRSGDLSVYWYQQSLDQGLQFLIQYYNGEERAKGNILERFSAQQFPDLHSELNLSSLELGDSALYFCASSVVPSLGSSGANVLTFGAGSRLTVL.

This chain links TRBV21-1 with TRBJ1-1; the tabulated D call, TRBD1, remains unverified against the DNA. TRBV21-1 is termed a pseudogene. CDR3 size: 16 residues. CDR3 protein: CASSKGRGLMNTEAFF. The DNA of the CDR3 is TGTGCCAGCAGCAAAGGCAGGGGGCTTATGAACACTGAAGCTTTCTTT.

The chain combines TRBV27 with TRBJ1-4, with D perhaps TRBD1 (5 bases). The CDR3 contains 15 residues. V shed 3 bases and J shed 2 bases, with 10 bases lying between them. The germline gives CDR1 MNHEY, CDR2 SMNVEV (reference sequence). CDR3 DNA sequence: TGTGCCAGCAGTTTTGGAGGGGCGACTAATGAAAAACTGTTTTTT. Its protein product is CASSFGGATNEKLFF. Full variable domain (rest looked up from reference TRBV27 and TRBJ1-4): EAQVTQNPRYLITVTGKKLTVTCSQNMNHEYMSWYRQDPGLGLRQIYYSMNVEVTDKGDVPEGYKVSRKEKRNFPLILESPSPNQTSLYFCASSFGGATNEKLFFGSGTQLSVL.

This chain connects TRBV5-1 to TRBJ1-1, with a possible D match to TRBD1 (5 bases). V was trimmed by 0 bases and J by 0 bases, leaving 12 bases between them. Per germline, CDR1 SGHRS and CDR2 YFSETQ. There are 16 residues in the CDR3. CDR3 bases: TGCGCCAGCAGCTTGGGGCCCGGACAAATGAACACTGAAGCTTTCTTT. Amino acids: CASSLGPGQMNTEAFF.

The V and J genes are TRBV6-1 and TRBJ2-1; 7 bases map to TRBD2. The CDR3 is 14 amino acids. Looked up from germline, CDR1 is MNHNS and CDR2 is SASEGT. Germline trimming cut 5 bases from V and 2 bases from J; bases unmatched to any gene: 3. The DNA of the CDR3 is TGTGCCAGCAGTATAAGCGGGACCTACAATGAGCAGTTCTTC. This codes for CASSISGTYNEQFF.

CDR3 amino acids: CASRRALAGGISTDTQYF. CDR3 sequence (DNA): TGTGCCAGCAGGAGGGCCCTAGCGGGAGGAATTAGCACAGATACGCAGTATTTT. The chain combines TRBV27 with TRBJ2-3; 11 bases line up with TRBD2. Germline V lookup: CDR1 MNHEY, CDR2 SMNVEV (reference sequence). The CDR3 consists of 18 residues. V shed 6 bases and J 0 bases; nucleotides not matched to a gene: 11.

The chain carries TRBV10-3 and TRBJ2-2; 8 nucleotides align to TRBD1. J gave up 1 base and V 11 bases, and 9 bases lay outside the gene matches. The CDR3 covers 15 residues. Germline CDR1 reads ENHRY; CDR2 reads SYGVKD. CDR3 protein: CAAEAGTGNTGELFF. In nucleotides, the CDR3 is TGTGCCGCGGAAGCCGGGACAGGGAACACCGGGGAGCTGTTTTTT.

The DNA of the CDR3 is TGTGCCACCAAAGAGGGGGCCGGGGCCAACGTCCTGACTTTC. This gives the protein CATKEGAGANVLTF. The rearrangement links TRBV27 to TRBJ2-6; 7 bases fit TRBD1. Germline V gives CDR1 MNHEY, CDR2 SMNVEV (reference sequence). V gave up 10 bases and J gave up 4 bases; unmatched junction bases: 7. The length of the CDR3 is 14 residues.

V usage is TRBV11-2 and J usage is TRBJ2-7; TRBD1 aligns across 7 bases. The CDR3 loop spans 15 amino acids. CDR1 is SGHAT, CDR2 FQNNGV, per germline. Trimming at V came to 5 bases and at J to 0 bases, leaving 7 bases not matched to a gene. The DNA for the CDR3 is TGTGCCAGCAGCCGGGGACAGACACGCTCCTACGAGCAGTACTTC. Its protein is CASSRGQTRSYEQYF.

The rearrangement uses TRBV11-3 and TRBJ1-1; possible D gene TRBD1, 5 bases. CDR1 is SGHNT and CDR2 is YENEEA in the germline V gene. The V gene lost 6 bases and the J gene lost 3 bases, with 14 bases spanning the gap. This CDR3 comprises 14 residues. Here the CDR3 DNA reads TGTGCCAGCAGAAAAGGGGAGGCGGACACTGAAGCTTTCTTT. It encodes CASRKGEADTEAFF.

The V gene is TRBV10-3, the J gene TRBJ2-1; 14 bases map to TRBD2. The V gene end was trimmed by 7 bases and the J gene end by 3 bases; junction bases not matched to a gene: 5. From germline, CDR1 is ENHRY and CDR2 SYGVKD. This CDR3 spans 16 amino acids. The CDR3 DNA reads TGTGCCATCATGGGACTAGCGGGAGCCCACTACAATGAGCAGTTCTTC. Translation: CAIMGLAGAHYNEQFF.

The chain recombines TRBV10-2 with TRBJ2-1; D unclear. V dropped 4 bases and J dropped 5 bases, with 15 bases sitting between them. CDR3 length: 15 residues. The germline V gene encodes CDR1 WSHSY and CDR2 SAAADI. In DNA, the CDR3 is TGCGCCAGCAGTGTCTACGGAACGAGGAACAATGAGCAGTTCTTC. Protein product: CASSVYGTRNNEQFF.

This clone was recorded only once. The gene calls are TRBV5-1 and TRBJ2-5, with TRBD2 matching over 10 bases. Trimming took 4 bases from V and 2 from J; bases not matched to a gene: 8. In germline, CDR1 is SGHRS, CDR2 YFSETQ. The CDR3 is 16 residues long. The CDR3 sequence: CASSRLAGGVQETQYF. The CDR3 nucleotides are TGCGCCAGCAGCAGGTTAGCGGGAGGAGTGCAAGAGACCCAGTACTTC.

The V and J genes are TRBV6-5 and TRBJ1-3; D not resolved. The germline V and J ends were trimmed by 2 bases and 3 bases, with 14 bases remaining between them. CDR3 length equals 16 residues. CDR1 is MNHEY, CDR2 SVGAGI, per germline. The CDR3 region has the DNA TGTGCCAGCAGTTACCGCAACCAGATAAGTGGAAACACCATATATTTT. It yields the protein CASSYRNQISGNTIYF.

CDR3 bases: TGTGCCAGCCGGGCGGGAGGGAACACCGGGGAGCTGTTTTTT. This translates into CASRAGGNTGELFF. The V gene is TRBV6-5, the J gene TRBJ2-2; TRBD2 matches at 8 bases. The V gene's germline CDR1 is MNHEY and CDR2 SVGAGI. This CDR3 has 14 amino acids. The ends lost 8 bases at V and 1 base at J; junction bases unmatched: 3.

This clone was seen just once. The CDR3 sequence: CASSLAGGPEAFF. In nucleotides, the CDR3 is TGTGCCAGCAGCTTAGCAGGGGGCCCTGAAGCTTTCTTT. The genes are TRBV7-8 and TRBJ1-1; 7 positions agree with TRBD1. Germline V lookup: CDR1 SGHVS, CDR2 FQNEAQ. This CDR3 has 13 amino acids. V shed 0 bases, J shed 6 bases, and the junction held 1 base outside the gene matches.

The chain is built from TRBV2 and TRBJ2-7; TRBD1 agrees at 7 bases. Germline V gives CDR1 SNHLY, CDR2 FYNNEI. The junction had 18 bases not matched to a gene; V was cut back by 7 bases and J by 6 bases. The CDR3 runs 16 residues. CDR3 in amino acids: CASTLRPGQSFAEQYF. The CDR3 DNA follows: TGTGCCAGCACCTTACGCCCGGGACAGAGCTTCGCCGAGCAGTACTTC.

The rearrangement uses TRBV28 and TRBJ2-2, with D perhaps matching TRBD2 (6 bases). The V and J ends lost 7 bases and 0 bases respectively, with 12 bases between them. Germline CDR1 reads MDHEN; CDR2 reads SYDVKM. The CDR3 spans 15 residues. CDR3 sequence reads: CASKRVAANTGELFF. CDR3 DNA sequence: TGTGCCAGCAAGCGGGTAGCGGCGAACACCGGGGAGCTGTTTTTT.

The chain combines TRBV6-5 with TRBJ2-1; 13 bases match TRBD2. After removal of 3 bases from V and 13 bases from J, the junction contained 12 bases not matched to a gene. Germline V gives CDR1 MNHEY, CDR2 SVGAGI. This CDR3 is built from 16 residues. The CDR3 DNA sequence: TGTGCCAGCAGTTATGGGGGTCGGACTAGCGGGAGACCTCAGTTCTTC. Its translation: CASSYGGRTSGRPQFF.

J is TRBJ2-1 and V is TRBV5-4; TRBD1 matches 10 bases. The germline V gene has CDR1 SGHNT and CDR2 YYREEE (reference sequence). J lost 4 bases, V lost 2 bases, and 3 bases had no gene match. This CDR3 spans 15 amino acids. This CDR3 reads CASSLVGQGYNEQFF. CDR3 bases: TGTGCCAGCAGCTTAGTGGGACAGGGGTACAATGAGCAGTTCTTC.

The chain recombines TRBV23-1 with TRBJ2-3; D gene unclear. TRBV23-1 is designated an ORF whose function remains uncertain. Trimming took off 0 bases at V and 0 bases at J, with 13 bases between the two ends. The length of the CDR3 is 17 residues. DNA of the CDR3: TGCGCCAGCAGTCAATCTTGGCAGAATCCTAGCACAGATACGCAGTATTTT. Residues: CASSQSWQNPSTDTQYF.

The chain has TRBV7-2 and TRBJ2-1; 15 nucleotides match TRBD2. The V segment lost 2 bases and the J segment 15 bases; nucleotides outside the gene matches: 8. CDR1 and CDR2 (germline): SGHTA, FQGNSA. This CDR3 is 15 amino acids long. The DNA for the CDR3 is TGTGCCAGCAGCTTAAGTCCGGGGACTAGCGGGAGGTGGTTCTTC. Protein: CASSLSPGTSGRWFF.

V gene TRBV11-3 combines with J gene TRBJ2-1, with 9 positions matching TRBD1. Germline-derived CDR1 and CDR2 are SGHNT and YENEEA. The CDR3 runs 18 residues. V was pared by 6 bases and J by 4 bases, with 16 bases of the junction left unmatched. The chain's CDR3 is CASSSKRGTGPTYNEQFF. In nucleotides, the CDR3 is TGTGCCAGCAGTTCAAAACGGGGGACAGGGCCTACTTACAATGAGCAGTTCTTC.

The CDR3 DNA is TGTGCCAGCAGCCCCGCTGGGGGGTTTCAGCCCCAGCATTTT. It yields the protein CASSPAGGFQPQHF. The V call is TRBV9, the J call TRBJ1-5; TRBD1 is a possible D gene (5 bases). The CDR3 consists of 14 residues. Germline CDR1 is SGDLS and CDR2 is YYNGEE. With 4 bases removed from V and 6 bases from J, the gap between germline ends came to 14 bases.

The chain has TRBV18 and TRBJ1-3; no clear D gene. This CDR3 spans 13 amino acids. Trimming took 0 bases from V and 5 from J, leaving 5 bases between them. Germline CDR1 and CDR2: KGHSH and LQKENI. The CDR3 loop is CASSPPSRNTIYF. For the CDR3, the DNA is TGTGCCAGCTCACCACCTTCTCGAAACACCATATATTTT.

Concerning this clone: Other DNA sequences in this specimen translate into the identical CDR3. This chain connects TRBV5-1 to TRBJ2-3; D is possibly TRBD1 or TRBD2 (5 bases each). The CDR3 has 13 residues. From germline, CDR1 is SGHRS and CDR2 YFSETQ. V gave up 2 bases and J gave up 6 bases, with 10 bases separating them. CDR3 loop: CASSFPGTDTQYF. For the CDR3, the DNA is TGCGCCAGCAGCTTCCCAGGGACCGATACGCAGTATTTT.

The chain employs TRBV18 and TRBJ2-7; D not resolved. Germline V CDR1 and CDR2: KGHSH, LQKENI. The CDR3 loop spans 14 amino acids. Trimming cost V 3 bases and J 3 bases, with 12 bases left between them. This CDR3 reads CASSPLAVNYEQYF. The CDR3 nucleotides read TGTGCCAGCTCACCGTTAGCAGTAAACTACGAGCAGTACTTC.

This rearrangement joins TRBV29-1 to TRBJ2-7; 12 nucleotides match TRBD2. This CDR3 contains 13 residues. The V gene's germline CDR1 is SQVTM and CDR2 ANQGSEA. V lost 5 bases and J lost 6; bases outside the gene matches: 5. The CDR3 is CSVWTSGTIEQYF. The CDR3 region has the DNA TGCAGCGTTTGGACTAGCGGGACGATCGAGCAGTACTTC.

Notes on this clone: The same CDR3 is also encoded by other DNA sequences in this sample. The chain has TRBV30 and TRBJ2-7; D uncertain. The CDR3 loop spans 11 amino acids. V gave up 3 bases and J gave up 3 bases, with 6 bases separating them. Germline V gene sequence: CDR1 GTSNPN, CDR2 SVGIG (reference sequence). The CDR3 here is CAWSSLYEQYF. The CDR3 coding sequence is TGTGCCTGGAGCAGCCTCTACGAGCAGTACTTC.